Following are 10 T cell receptor beta chains from one sample sequenced in a study of blood T cell repertoires in COVID-19. The data were produced by immunoSEQ multiplex PCR, yet TCRdb's version contains in-frame clones alone and is incomplete. In the table there are 250,000 to 400,000 clones, approximately 88% of which are singletons. The sample consisted of peripheral blood. These receptors were collected from a woman younger than 45 with COVID-19, enrolled during active disease.

The V call is TRBV14, the J call TRBJ1-2, with D hard to call. CDR1 SGHDN and CDR2 FVKESK come from the germline V gene. This CDR3 has 16 residues. V lost 0 bases to trimming and J lost 6 bases, with 17 bases between them. CDR3 DNA: TGTGCCAGCAGCCAAGAAGTTGTCGGCGGGGTGGATGGCTACACCTTC. Translated, it gives CASSQEVVGGVDGYTF.

V is TRBV15 and J is TRBJ1-2; the match to TRBD1 covers 10 bases. The V and J ends lost 1 base and 8 bases, in that order; junction bases with no gene match: 4. The CDR3 is made up of 14 amino acids. Germline values: CDR1 LNHNV, CDR2 YYDKDF (reference sequence). CDR3: CATSRARTGGGYTF. CDR3 coding DNA: TGTGCCACCAGCAGAGCCAGGACAGGGGGAGGCTACACCTTC.

The rearrangement uses TRBV6-1 and TRBJ2-7; a possible D gene is TRBD1 (6 bases). CDR3 size: 13 residues. V shed 3 bases and J shed 5 bases, with 11 bases lying between them. Germline loops: CDR1 MNHNS, CDR2 SASEGT. The CDR3 sequence: CASSELTGNEQYV. The CDR3 DNA follows: TGTGCCAGCAGTGAGCTAACAGGGAACGAGCAGTACGTC.

The chain couples TRBV4-1 to TRBJ2-2; 7 positions agree with TRBD1. CDR3 length equals 17 residues. The V gene end was trimmed by 1 base and the J gene end by 5 bases; junction bases not matched to a gene: 10. The germline V gene encodes CDR1 MGHRA and CDR2 YSYEKL. The CDR3 sequence is CASSQGFVTGFTGELFF. The CDR3 DNA follows: TGCGCCAGCAGCCAAGGATTTGTGACAGGGTTTACCGGGGAGCTGTTTTTT.

The CDR3, as DNA: TGTGCCAGCCAGACCCCGCGGGGGGCAACCGGGGAGCTGTTTTTT. Protein product: CASQTPRGATGELFF. V and J are TRBV11-2 and TRBJ2-2; TRBD2 aligns across 8 bases. In germline, CDR1 is SGHAT, CDR2 FQNNGV. With 8 bases clipped from V and 5 bases from J, the junction kept 10 bases outside the gene matches. The CDR3 is 15 residues long.

The chain combines TRBV4-1 with TRBJ2-1; D unresolved. CDR3 length equals 15 residues. V dropped 5 bases and J dropped 0 bases, with 11 bases sitting between them. The germline gives CDR1 MGHRA, CDR2 YSYEKL. CDR3 in DNA: TGCGCCAGCAGCTCCCTCCTTAGCTCCTACAATGAGCAGTTCTTC. This gives the protein CASSSLLSSYNEQFF.

The chain carries TRBV7-8 and TRBJ2-5; tentatively, D is TRBD2 (5 bases). In germline, CDR1 is SGHVS, CDR2 FQNEAQ. V dropped 4 bases and J dropped 5 bases, with 11 bases sitting between them. This CDR3 has 13 amino acids. CDR3 residues: CASSSGNWETQYF. CDR3 sequence (DNA): TGTGCCAGCAGCTCGGGGAATTGGGAGACCCAGTACTTC.

This clone has just one count. The chain is built from TRBV11-3 and TRBJ1-2; TRBD1 aligns across 9 bases. V gave up 0 bases and J gave up 7 bases; unmatched junction bases: 3. The germline CDR1 and CDR2 sequences are SGHNT and YENEEA. This CDR3 spans 14 amino acids. The CDR3 region has the DNA TGTGCCAGCAGCTTAGAAGGGACAGGGCTTGGCTACACCTTC. Amino acid sequence: CASSLEGTGLGYTF. Based on the CDR3 plus reference TRBV11-3 and TRBJ1-2, the full variable domain is EAGVVQSPRYKIIEKKQPVAFWCNPISGHNTLYWYLQNLGQGPELLIRYENEEAVDDSQLPKDRFSAERLKGVDSTLKIQPAELGDSAVYLCASSLEGTGLGYTFGSGTRLTVV.

The chain carries TRBV19 and TRBJ1-1, with a weak D call TRBD1 (5 bases). Germline assignment: CDR1 LNHDA and CDR2 SQIVND (reference sequence). V was pared by 1 base and J by 11 bases, with 8 bases between. The CDR3 sequence is 11 residues long. The CDR3 is CASSIGGRAFF. CDR3 in DNA: TGTGCCAGTAGTATAGGGGGGAGGGCTTTCTTT. Complete variable domain (other parts from reference TRBV19 and TRBJ1-1): DGGITQSPKYLFRKEGQNVTLSCEQNLNHDAMYWYRQDPGQGLRLIYYSQIVNDFQKGDIAEGYSVSREKKESFPLTVTSAQKNPTAFYLCASSIGGRAFFGQGTRLTVV.

This clone was recorded only once. The rearrangement links TRBV29-1 to TRBJ1-4, with 10 bases lining up with TRBD1. This CDR3 has 12 residues. Germline lookup yields CDR1 SQVTM and CDR2 ANQGSEA. The V and J ends lost 7 bases and 5 bases, in that order; junction bases with no gene match: 1. DNA for the CDR3: TGCAGCGCGGGACAGGGGAATGAAAAACTGTTTTTT. Residues: CSAGQGNEKLFF.